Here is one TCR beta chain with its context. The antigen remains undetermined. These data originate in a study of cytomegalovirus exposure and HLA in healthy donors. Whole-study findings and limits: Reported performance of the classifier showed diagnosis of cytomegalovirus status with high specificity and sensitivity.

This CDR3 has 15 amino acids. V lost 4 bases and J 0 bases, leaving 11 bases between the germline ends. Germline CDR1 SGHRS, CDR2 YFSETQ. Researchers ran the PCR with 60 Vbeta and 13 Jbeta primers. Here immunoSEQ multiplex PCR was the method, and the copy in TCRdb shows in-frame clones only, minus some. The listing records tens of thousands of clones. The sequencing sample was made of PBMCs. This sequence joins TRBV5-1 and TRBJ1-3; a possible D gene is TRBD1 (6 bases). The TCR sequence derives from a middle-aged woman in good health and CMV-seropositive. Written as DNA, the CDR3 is TGCGCCAGCAGCACGGACAGTTACTCTGGAAACACCATATATTTT. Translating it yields CASSTDSYSGNTIYF.